In this sample, the clone carrying this TCR beta chain turned up once. The CDR3 consists of 10 residues. Between the trimmed V and J ends, which lost 6 bases and 8 bases, there was a span of 8 bases. CDR1 and CDR2 (germline): SNHLY, FYNNEI. The sample belongs to a study of technical replicates of blood from several donors. Profiled with immunoSEQ multiplex PCR; TCRdb holds only in-frame clones, not every one. The sample lists around 90,000 clones; approximately 94% were seen once. The receptor comes from a human donor in good health. V is TRBV2 and J is TRBJ2-7, with D possibly matching TRBD2 (6 bases). The sequenced material came from T cells isolated from PBMCs. As DNA, the CDR3 is TGTGCCAGCAGAACTAGCCAGCAGTACTTC. This sequence encodes CASRTSQQYF.